The T cell receptor beta chain under discussion was sequenced for a study of T cell responses to AZD1222 COVID-19 vaccine. Regarding the study as a whole: The number of AZD1222 recipients seropositive at baseline was only 6 or 7. Among the donors, most were white British and more were female, and clonal diversity was possibly underestimated. Repertoires were collected only later (after the peak T cell response had occurred). Targets within unmutated variant regions were reportedly found for nearly half of spike-specific TCRs.

Concerning this clone itself: Its antigen is unidentified.

The CDR3 contains 14 residues. Germline CDR1 reads GTSNPN; CDR2 reads SVGIG (reference sequence). Trimming stripped 3 bases from V and 3 bases from J, with 9 bases between. Profiled with immunoSEQ multiplex PCR; TCRdb holds only in-frame clones, not every one. The sample has 90,000 to 150,000 clones; more than 85% are singletons. The chain couples TRBV30 to TRBJ1-6; D ambiguous. This sample comprised peripheral blood, obtained on day 0 of AZD1222 vaccination. The receptor comes from an adult in good health. In nucleotides, the CDR3 is TGTGCCTGGAGAGTTACCCGCTATAATTCACCCCTCCACTTT. Translation gives CAWRVTRYNSPLHF.